The clone carrying this T cell receptor beta chain was seen ten or more times. This CDR3 has 16 amino acids. In germline, CDR1 is SGHVS, CDR2 FNYEAQ. V was clipped by 5 bases and J by 4 bases; unmatched bases: 10. Over roughly 20 PCR cycles, TCRs were amplified from a constant-region primer and V-primer adapter. The isolated mRNA underwent amplification through in vitro transcription. TCRdb re-analysed the reads in MiXCR, keeping a single row per CDR3 protein. The profile shows tens of thousands of distinct CDR3 sequences, approximately 10% of them singletons. The data were taken from a study of low-dose radiotherapy and immunotherapy resistance in tumors. The overall study: Every 2 weeks, cohort 1 got 0.5 Gy, reaching 6.5 Gy to the planning target volume. Primers targeting TRAV and TRBV primed first-strand cDNA, covering alpha and beta chains. Cohort 2's total reached 13 Gy over 26 weeks, at 1 Gy per fraction every two weeks.

Time point noted: before trial treatment. The sample in question was PBMCs, obtained before treatment. This chain uses TRBV7-6 with TRBJ1-5; 8 nucleotides agree with TRBD1. This clonotype was obtained from a female donor with ovarian cancer. The CDR3 nucleotides are TGTGCCAGCAGCCGAGGGGACAGGCAATTTAATCAGCCCCAGCATTTT. This encodes CASSRGDRQFNQPQHF. The whole variable domain, remainder taken from reference TRBV7-6 and TRBJ1-5, is GAGVSQSPRYKVTKRGQDVALRCDPISGHVSLYWYRQALGQGPEFLTYFNYEAQQDKSGLPNDRFSAERPEGSISTLTIQRTEQRDSAMYRCASSRGDRQFNQPQHFGDGTRLSIL.